Following are 22 T cell receptor beta chains from one sample sequenced in a study of beta chain features in type 1 diabetes. The investigators reverse transcribed all of the isolated RNA, so they sequenced expressed TCRB transcripts. The method was immunoSEQ multiplex PCR; TCRdb's version includes in-frame clones alone and lacks a portion of them. The profile covers about 110,000 clones, with 40% appearing a single time and about 0.063% taken by the ten largest. The specimen sequenced was stem cell memory CD4+ T cells from blood. These receptor sequences come from a woman aged 18-30 years in good health.

This chain links TRBV11-1 with TRBJ1-2; maybe TRBD1 (6 bases). The CDR3 has 15 residues. The germline CDR1 and CDR2 sequences are SGHAT and FQDESV (reference sequence). V dropped 5 bases and J dropped 8 bases, with 21 bases sitting between them. The CDR3 is CASSLRQDPGYGYTF. The DNA of the CDR3 is TGTGCCAGCAGCCTCCGACAGGACCCGGGATACGGCTACACCTTC.

This clone was observed a few times. The chain uses TRBV7-9 and TRBJ1-1; no firm D call. The CDR3 is 14 amino acids. With 5 bases removed from V and 1 base from J, the gap between germline ends came to 11 bases. Germline-derived CDR1 and CDR2 are SEHNR and FQNEAQ (reference sequence). DNA of the CDR3: TGTGCCAGCAGCCACGGAGACCGGAACACTGAAGCTTTCTTT. Residues: CASSHGDRNTEAFF. Together with reference TRBV7-9 and TRBJ1-1, the CDR3 gives the full variable domain: DTGVSQNPRHKITKRGQNVTFRCDPISEHNRLYWYRQTLGQGPEFLTYFQNEAQLEKSRLLSDRFSAERPKGSFSTLEIQRTEQGDSAMYLCASSHGDRNTEAFFGQGTRLTVV.

The chain combines TRBV5-1 with TRBJ1-1; no definite D call. The CDR3 spans 15 residues. V was pared by 4 bases and J by 2 bases, with 15 bases between. Germline CDR1 and CDR2: SGHRS and YFSETQ. This chain's CDR3 is CASSNSPGSNTEAFF. For the CDR3, the DNA is TGCGCCAGCAGCAATTCCCCGGGGAGTAACACTGAAGCTTTCTTT.

This clone was observed a few times. The genes are TRBV7-3 and TRBJ2-1; 12 nucleotides align to TRBD2. From germline, CDR1 is SGHTA and CDR2 FQGTGA. The CDR3 is 15 amino acids. Trimming at V came to 5 bases and at J to 3 bases, leaving 2 bases not matched to a gene. The CDR3 DNA is TGTGCCAGCAGCATGGGACTAGCGGGCTACAATGAGCAGTTCTTC. Its protein product is CASSMGLAGYNEQFF.

The chain carries TRBV4-3 and TRBJ2-7; TRBD1 agrees at 8 bases. Germline lookup yields CDR1 LGHNA and CDR2 YSLEER. The junction had 14 bases not matched to a gene; V was cut back by 1 base and J by 9 bases. The CDR3 is 16 residues long. CDR3 bases: TGCGCCAGCAGCCAAGCAGGGGGACAGGCCGGAAAGCGGCAGTACTTC. Its protein product is CASSQAGGQAGKRQYF.

J is TRBJ2-7 and V is TRBV6-6; 9 bases align to TRBD2. CDR3 length: 15 residues. V dropped 6 bases and J dropped 4; count of bases not matched to a gene: 10. Germline values: CDR1 MNHNY, CDR2 SVGAGI (reference sequence). The CDR3 here is CASRPPGLASYEQYF. The CDR3 DNA is TGTGCCAGCAGACCCCCGGGACTAGCCTCATACGAGCAGTACTTC.

This clone was picked up a small number of times. The V and J genes are TRBV19 and TRBJ2-3, with TRBD2 matching over 11 bases. V shed 5 bases, J shed 1 base, and the junction held 5 bases outside the gene matches. Germline V gene lookup returns CDR1 LNHDA and CDR2 SQIVND (reference sequence). The CDR3 is made up of 16 amino acids. Here the CDR3 reads CASSPHSGRGTDTQYF. Written as DNA, the CDR3 is TGTGCCAGTAGTCCTCATAGCGGGAGGGGCACAGATACGCAGTATTTT.

The chain joins TRBV11-3 to TRBJ1-2; D is unclear. V lost 3 bases and J lost 3, with 29 bases in between. Germline values: CDR1 SGHNT, CDR2 YENEEA. The CDR3 is 20 amino acids. The CDR3: CASSLTVSLNSKRWDYGYTF. The CDR3 nucleotides are TGTGCCAGCAGCTTGACCGTATCTTTGAACAGCAAACGATGGGACTATGGCTACACCTTC.

This clone appeared a few times. This sequence joins TRBV7-3 and TRBJ1-1; D perhaps matches TRBD1 (5 bases). The germline gives CDR1 SGHTA, CDR2 FQGTGA. CDR3 size: 14 residues. The germline V and J ends were trimmed by 2 bases and 5 bases, with 12 bases remaining between them. The CDR3 coding sequence is TGTGCCAGCAGCTTACGGAGGGGCGGGACTGAAGCTTTCTTT. This codes for CASSLRRGGTEAFF.

V is TRBV30 and J is TRBJ2-1, with TRBD2 matching over 8 bases. The ends lost 2 bases at V and 6 bases at J; junction bases unmatched: 6. Germline V gene sequence: CDR1 GTSNPN, CDR2 SVGIG (reference sequence). This CDR3 has 14 residues. CDR3 coding DNA: TGTGCCTGGAGTACGGGAGGGCTTGGCAATGAGCAGTTCTTC. It specifies CAWSTGGLGNEQFF.

The chain has TRBV28 and TRBJ2-7; TRBD1 aligns across 8 bases. The germline gives CDR1 MDHEN, CDR2 SYDVKM. CDR3 length: 15 amino acids. J lost 2 bases, V lost 3 bases, and 6 bases had no gene match. The CDR3 sequence: CASSFRGPLAYEQYF. The CDR3 DNA is TGTGCCAGCAGTTTCAGGGGGCCGCTGGCCTACGAGCAGTACTTC.

This clone was observed a handful of times. The chain recombines TRBV5-1 with TRBJ2-7, with 9 bases fitting TRBD2. Germline loops: CDR1 SGHRS, CDR2 YFSETQ. The length of the CDR3 is 15 residues. V trimming: 0 bases; J trimming: 3 bases; junction bases outside the gene matches: 4. CDR3 loop: CASSLGLAGFYEQYF. The CDR3 DNA reads TGCGCCAGCAGCTTGGGGCTAGCGGGGTTCTACGAGCAGTACTTC.

The chain links TRBV6-5 to TRBJ1-4, with D unresolved. The CDR3 covers 14 residues. The V gene's germline CDR1 is MNHEY and CDR2 SVGAGI. The V and J ends lost 2 bases and 7 bases respectively, with 11 bases between them. The CDR3 nucleotides are TGTGCCAGCAGTTACCGCCAGGCGAGTGAAAAACTGTTTTTT. It encodes CASSYRQASEKLFF.

This chain joins TRBV30 and TRBJ1-2; D call uncertain. Trimming shortened V by 0 bases and J by 1 base, and 6 bases separated the two germline ends. Germline CDR1 reads GTSNPN; CDR2 reads SVGIG (reference sequence). This CDR3 is built from 13 residues. The CDR3 nucleotides are TGTGCCTGGAGTGTAAAGCATAACTATGGCTACACCTTC. It codes for CAWSVKHNYGYTF.

This clone came up a few times. This rearrangement joins TRBV7-9 to TRBJ2-3; TRBD1 is a possible D gene (5 bases). From germline, CDR1 is SEHNR and CDR2 FQNEAQ (reference sequence). V was trimmed by 5 bases and J by 1 base, leaving 19 bases between them. This CDR3 is built from 17 residues. The DNA of the CDR3 is TGTGCCAGCAGCCCCACCTCAGGGATATGGCGCACAGATACGCAGTATTTT. Translation gives CASSPTSGIWRTDTQYF.

The chain links TRBV11-2 to TRBJ2-6, with a possible D match to TRBD1 (6 bases). The CDR3 extends over 19 amino acids. CDR1 and CDR2 (germline): SGHAT, FQNNGV. Trimming shortened V by 6 bases and J by 2 bases, and 23 bases separated the two germline ends. For the CDR3, the DNA is TGTGCCAGCAGTCCGCTGAGGGGAGACAGGTTTACTGGGGCCAACGTCCTGACTTTC. Its translation: CASSPLRGDRFTGANVLTF.

This clone has more than one count but fewer than ten. The rearrangement links TRBV9 to TRBJ2-1, with 9 bases lining up with TRBD2. Germline values: CDR1 SGDLS, CDR2 YYNGEE. V lost 4 bases, J lost 2 bases, and 4 bases stayed unmatched. CDR3 length: 15 amino acids. For the CDR3, the DNA is TGTGCCAGCAGCACTGGACTAGCGCCCTACAATGAGCAGTTCTTC. Protein product: CASSTGLAPYNEQFF.

Turning to this clone: Lacking the conserved final phenylalanine or tryptophan, this CDR3 likely reflects a read error. The chain employs TRBV18 and TRBJ2-6; no definite D call. CDR3 length: 19 residues. Deletions cut 10 bases from V and 4 bases from J, with 29 bases between. CDR1 is KGHSH, CDR2 LQKENI, per germline. CDR3 DNA sequence: TGTGCCACCCTCCTAGTGGGCCCCACAAGCCCCGCGGGGGCCAACGTCCTGACTTCC. Protein: CATLLVGPTSPAGANVLTS.

The rearrangement joins TRBV5-1 to TRBJ2-3, with TRBD2 identical over 9 bases. Germline CDR1 and CDR2: SGHRS and YFSETQ. The CDR3 runs to 16 residues. V lost 1 base to trimming and J lost 2 bases; unmatched junction nucleotides: 5. The CDR3 nucleotides are TGCGCCAGCAGCTTGAGTTCTAGCGGGGCCACAGATACGCAGTATTTT. It codes for CASSLSSSGATDTQYF.

This clone has more than one count but fewer than ten. The chain is built from TRBV9 and TRBJ2-3; TRBD2 might be the D (6 bases). V was clipped by 4 bases and J by 3 bases, with 18 bases between them. Germline V gives CDR1 SGDLS, CDR2 YYNGEE. The CDR3 loop spans 16 amino acids. CDR3 nucleotide sequence: TGTGCCAGCAGCTCCCGACTAGGGTGGGGGACAGATACGCAGTATTTT. It translates to CASSSRLGWGTDTQYF.

This clone was found a few times. The chain uses TRBV4-3 and TRBJ2-4; the match to TRBD1 covers 7 bases. This CDR3 region has 16 residues. Germline V CDR1 and CDR2: LGHNA, YSLEER. V lost 5 bases and J lost 0; bases outside the gene matches: 7. CDR3 region: CASSSGQPLAKNIQYF. CDR3 DNA sequence: TGCGCCAGCAGCTCGGGACAGCCACTAGCCAAAAACATTCAGTACTTC.

The rearrangement joins TRBV7-2 to TRBJ2-7; D may be TRBD1 (6 bases). Germline V gene sequence: CDR1 SGHTA, CDR2 FQGNSA. The ends were cut back, 5 bases at V and 0 bases at J, with 11 bases in the middle. The CDR3 sequence is 14 residues long. In DNA, the CDR3 is TGTGCCAGCAGCCAAATGACAGGCTCCTACGAGCAGTACTTC. Its protein is CASSQMTGSYEQYF.